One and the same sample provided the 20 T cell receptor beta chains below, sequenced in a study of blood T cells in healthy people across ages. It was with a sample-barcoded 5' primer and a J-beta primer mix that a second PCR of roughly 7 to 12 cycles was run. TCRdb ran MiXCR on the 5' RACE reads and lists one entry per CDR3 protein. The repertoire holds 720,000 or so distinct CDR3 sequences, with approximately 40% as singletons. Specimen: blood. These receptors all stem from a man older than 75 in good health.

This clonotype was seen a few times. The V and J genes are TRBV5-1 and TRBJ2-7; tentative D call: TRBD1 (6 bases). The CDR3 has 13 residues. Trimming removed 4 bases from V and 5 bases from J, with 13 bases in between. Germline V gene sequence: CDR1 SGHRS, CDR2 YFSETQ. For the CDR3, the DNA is TGCGCCAGCAGCCGGGCAGGGGTCGACGAGCAGTACTTC. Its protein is CASSRAGVDEQYF.

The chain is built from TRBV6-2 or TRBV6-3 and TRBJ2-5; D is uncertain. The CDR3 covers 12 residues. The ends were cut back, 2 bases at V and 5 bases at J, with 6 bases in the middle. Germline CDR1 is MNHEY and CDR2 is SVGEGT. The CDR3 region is CASSYDKETQYF. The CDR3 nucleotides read TGTGCCAGCAGTTACGATAAGGAGACCCAGTACTTC.

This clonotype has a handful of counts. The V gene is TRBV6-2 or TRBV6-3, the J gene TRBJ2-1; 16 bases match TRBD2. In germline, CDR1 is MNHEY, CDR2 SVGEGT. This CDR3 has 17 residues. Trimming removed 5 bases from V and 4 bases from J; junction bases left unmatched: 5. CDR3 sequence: CASSRGLAGGNYNEQFF. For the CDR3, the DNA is TGTGCCAGCAGTCGGGGACTAGCGGGAGGGAATTACAATGAGCAGTTCTTC.

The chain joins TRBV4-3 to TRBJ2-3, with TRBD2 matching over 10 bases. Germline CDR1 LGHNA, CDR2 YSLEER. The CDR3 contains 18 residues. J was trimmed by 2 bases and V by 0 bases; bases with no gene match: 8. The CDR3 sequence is CASSQDHERGGVTDTQYF. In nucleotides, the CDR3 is TGCGCCAGCAGCCAAGATCACGAGCGGGGGGGTGTCACAGATACGCAGTATTTT.

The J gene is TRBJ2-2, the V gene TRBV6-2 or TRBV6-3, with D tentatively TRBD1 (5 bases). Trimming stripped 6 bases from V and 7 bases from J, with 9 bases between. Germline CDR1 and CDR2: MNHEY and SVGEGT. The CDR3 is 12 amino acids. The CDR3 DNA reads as TGTGCCAGCAGACACAGGAGCGGGGAGCTGTTTTTT. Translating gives CASRHRSGELFF.

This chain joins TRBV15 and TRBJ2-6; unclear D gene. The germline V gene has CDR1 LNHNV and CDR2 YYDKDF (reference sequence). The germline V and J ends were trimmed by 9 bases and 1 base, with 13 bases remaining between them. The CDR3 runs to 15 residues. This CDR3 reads CATHPWGSGANVLTF. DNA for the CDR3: TGTGCCACACACCCCTGGGGTTCTGGGGCCAACGTCCTGACTTTC.

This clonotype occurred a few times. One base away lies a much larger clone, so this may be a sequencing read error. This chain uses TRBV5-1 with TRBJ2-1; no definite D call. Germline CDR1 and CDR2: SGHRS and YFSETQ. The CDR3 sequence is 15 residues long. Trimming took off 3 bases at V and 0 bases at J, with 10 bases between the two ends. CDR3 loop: CASSWGTSSYNEQFF. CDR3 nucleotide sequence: TGCGCCAGCAGCTGGGGAACGAGCTCCTACAATGAGCAGTTCTTC.

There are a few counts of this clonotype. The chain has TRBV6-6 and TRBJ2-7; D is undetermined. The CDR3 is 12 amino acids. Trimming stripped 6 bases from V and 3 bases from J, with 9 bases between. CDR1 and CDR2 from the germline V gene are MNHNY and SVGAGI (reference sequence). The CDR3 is CASRPSGYEQYF. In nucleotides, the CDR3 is TGTGCCAGCAGGCCCAGTGGCTACGAGCAGTACTTC.

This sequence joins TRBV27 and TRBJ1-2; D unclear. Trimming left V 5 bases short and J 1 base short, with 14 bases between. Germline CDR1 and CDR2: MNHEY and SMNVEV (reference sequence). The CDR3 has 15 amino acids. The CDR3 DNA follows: TGTGCCAGCAGTCCCCAAAAGCGGAATAACTATGGCTACACCTTC. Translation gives CASSPQKRNNYGYTF.

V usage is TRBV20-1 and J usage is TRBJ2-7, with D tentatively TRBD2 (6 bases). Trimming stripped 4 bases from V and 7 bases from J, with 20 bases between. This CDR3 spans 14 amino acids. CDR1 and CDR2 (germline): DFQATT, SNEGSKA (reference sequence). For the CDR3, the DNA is TGCAGTGCTACTGGGGGACTGAGTTTGGGTGAGCAGTACTTC. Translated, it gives CSATGGLSLGEQYF.

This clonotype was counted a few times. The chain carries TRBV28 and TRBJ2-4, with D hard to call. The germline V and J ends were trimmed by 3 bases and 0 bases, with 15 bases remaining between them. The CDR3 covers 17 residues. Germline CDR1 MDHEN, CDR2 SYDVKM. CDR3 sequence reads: CASSFVTEELAKNIQYF. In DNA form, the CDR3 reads TGTGCCAGCAGTTTTGTAACTGAGGAATTAGCCAAAAACATTCAGTACTTC.

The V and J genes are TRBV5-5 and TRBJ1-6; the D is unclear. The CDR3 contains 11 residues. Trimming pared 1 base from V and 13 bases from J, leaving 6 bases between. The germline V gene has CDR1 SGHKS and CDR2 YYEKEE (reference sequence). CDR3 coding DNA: TGTGCCAGCAGCTTGTCTGGGCCCCTCCACTTT. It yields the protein CASSLSGPLHF.

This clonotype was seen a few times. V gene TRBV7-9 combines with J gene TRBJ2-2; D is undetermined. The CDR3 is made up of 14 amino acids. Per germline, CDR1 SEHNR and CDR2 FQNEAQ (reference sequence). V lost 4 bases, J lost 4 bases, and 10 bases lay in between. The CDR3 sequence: CASSYDVLTGELFF. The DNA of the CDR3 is TGTGCCAGCAGCTATGACGTTCTCACCGGGGAGCTGTTTTTT.

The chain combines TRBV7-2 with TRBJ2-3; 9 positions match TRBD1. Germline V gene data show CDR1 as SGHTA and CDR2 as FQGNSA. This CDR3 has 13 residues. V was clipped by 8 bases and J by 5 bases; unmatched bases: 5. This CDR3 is CASLQGAGDTQYF. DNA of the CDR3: TGTGCCAGCCTACAGGGGGCCGGAGATACGCAGTATTTT.

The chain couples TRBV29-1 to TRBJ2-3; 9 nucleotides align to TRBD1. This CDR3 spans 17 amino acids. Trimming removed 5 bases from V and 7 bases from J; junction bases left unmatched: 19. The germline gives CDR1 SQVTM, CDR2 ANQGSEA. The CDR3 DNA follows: TGCAGCGTTCAGGGGACAGGGAGGGAGGGGATTGGTAATACGCAGTATTTT. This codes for CSVQGTGREGIGNTQYF.

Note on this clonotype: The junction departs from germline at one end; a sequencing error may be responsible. The CDR3 nucleotides read TGTGCCAGCAGGGATCTTACTAGAGCACGGGTTGAGCGGTTCTTC. Protein: CASRDLTRARVERFF. The genes are TRBV7-9 and TRBJ2-1, with D maybe TRBD2 (5 bases). Germline V CDR1 and CDR2: SEHNR, FQNEAQ (reference sequence). The CDR3 covers 15 residues.

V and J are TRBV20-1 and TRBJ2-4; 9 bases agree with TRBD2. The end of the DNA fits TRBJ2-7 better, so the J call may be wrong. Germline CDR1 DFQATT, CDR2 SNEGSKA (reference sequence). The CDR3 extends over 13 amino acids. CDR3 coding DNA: TGCAGTGCTCGATGGACTAGCGATAACGAGCAGTACTTC. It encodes CSARWTSDNEQYF.

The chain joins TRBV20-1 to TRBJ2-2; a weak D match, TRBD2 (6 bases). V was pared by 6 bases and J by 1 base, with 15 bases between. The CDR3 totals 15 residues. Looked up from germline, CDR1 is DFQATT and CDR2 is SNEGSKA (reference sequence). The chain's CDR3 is CSAHPFGRNTGELFF. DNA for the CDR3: TGCAGTGCCCACCCCTTCGGGAGGAACACCGGGGAGCTGTTTTTT.

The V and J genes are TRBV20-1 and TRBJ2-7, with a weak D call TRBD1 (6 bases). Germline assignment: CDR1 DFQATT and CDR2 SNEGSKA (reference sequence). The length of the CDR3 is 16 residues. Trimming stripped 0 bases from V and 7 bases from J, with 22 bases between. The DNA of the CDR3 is TGCAGTGCTAGAGATGAGGGGATACAGGGTTTCCATGAGCAGTACTTC. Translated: CSARDEGIQGFHEQYF.

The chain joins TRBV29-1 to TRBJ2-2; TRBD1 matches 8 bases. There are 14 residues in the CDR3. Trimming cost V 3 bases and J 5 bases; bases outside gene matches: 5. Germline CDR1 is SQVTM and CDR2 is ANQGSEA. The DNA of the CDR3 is TGCAGCGTTGAGATGTACAGGGGGACCGGGGAGCTGTTTTTT. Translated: CSVEMYRGTGELFF.